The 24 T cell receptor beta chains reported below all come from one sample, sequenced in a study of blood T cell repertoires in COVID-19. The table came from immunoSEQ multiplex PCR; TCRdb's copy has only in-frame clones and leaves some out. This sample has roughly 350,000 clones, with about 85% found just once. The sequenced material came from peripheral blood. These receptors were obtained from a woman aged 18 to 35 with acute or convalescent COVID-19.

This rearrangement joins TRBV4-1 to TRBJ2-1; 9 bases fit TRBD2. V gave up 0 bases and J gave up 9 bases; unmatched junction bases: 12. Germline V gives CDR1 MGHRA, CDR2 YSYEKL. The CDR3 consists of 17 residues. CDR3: CASSQDLGASGKTEQFF. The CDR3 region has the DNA TGCGCCAGCAGCCAAGATCTCGGGGCTAGCGGGAAAACTGAGCAGTTCTTC.

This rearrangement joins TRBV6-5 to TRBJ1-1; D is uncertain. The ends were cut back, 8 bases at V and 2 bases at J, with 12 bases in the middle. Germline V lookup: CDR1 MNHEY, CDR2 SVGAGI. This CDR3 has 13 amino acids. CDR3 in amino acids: CASRSPTNTEAFF. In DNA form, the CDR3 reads TGTGCCAGCCGGAGCCCAACCAACACTGAAGCTTTCTTT.

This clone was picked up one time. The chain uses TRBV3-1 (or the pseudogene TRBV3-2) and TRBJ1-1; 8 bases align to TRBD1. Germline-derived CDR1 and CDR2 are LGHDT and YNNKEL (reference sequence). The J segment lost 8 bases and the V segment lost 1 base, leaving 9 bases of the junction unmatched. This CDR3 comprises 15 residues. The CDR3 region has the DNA TGTGCCAGCAGCCAAGTTTCAGGACAGGGAATAGAAGCTTTCTTT. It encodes CASSQVSGQGIEAFF.

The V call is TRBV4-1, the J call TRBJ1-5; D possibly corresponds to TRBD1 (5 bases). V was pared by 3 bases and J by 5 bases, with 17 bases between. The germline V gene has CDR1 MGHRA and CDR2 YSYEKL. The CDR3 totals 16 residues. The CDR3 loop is CASSHRAWRVDQPQHF. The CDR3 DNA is TGCGCCAGCAGCCACAGGGCCTGGCGCGTGGATCAGCCCCAGCATTTT.

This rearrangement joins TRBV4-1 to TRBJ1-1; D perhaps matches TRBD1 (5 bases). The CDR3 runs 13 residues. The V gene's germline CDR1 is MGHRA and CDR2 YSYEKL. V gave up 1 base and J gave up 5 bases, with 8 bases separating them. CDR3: CASSQAGVTEAFF. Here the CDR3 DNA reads TGCGCCAGCAGCCAAGCGGGGGTAACTGAAGCTTTCTTT.

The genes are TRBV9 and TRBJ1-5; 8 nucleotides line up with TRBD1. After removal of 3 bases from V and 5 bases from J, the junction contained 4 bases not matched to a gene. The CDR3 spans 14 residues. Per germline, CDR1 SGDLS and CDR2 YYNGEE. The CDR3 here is CASSASTGDQPQHF. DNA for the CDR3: TGTGCCAGCAGCGCATCGACAGGGGATCAGCCCCAGCATTTT.

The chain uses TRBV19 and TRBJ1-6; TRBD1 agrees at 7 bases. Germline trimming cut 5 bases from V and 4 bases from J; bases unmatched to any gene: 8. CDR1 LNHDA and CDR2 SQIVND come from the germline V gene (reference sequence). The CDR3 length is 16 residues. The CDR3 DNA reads TGTGCCAGTAGTCCGAGCGACAGGGAATATAATTCACCCCTCCACTTT. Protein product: CASSPSDREYNSPLHF.

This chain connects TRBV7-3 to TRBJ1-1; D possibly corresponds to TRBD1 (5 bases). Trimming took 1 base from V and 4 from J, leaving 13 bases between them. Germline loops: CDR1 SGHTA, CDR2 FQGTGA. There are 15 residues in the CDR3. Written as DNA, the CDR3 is TGTGCCAGCAGCTTAAGCGCTGGCGGGGGCACTGAAGCTTTCTTT. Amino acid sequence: CASSLSAGGGTEAFF.

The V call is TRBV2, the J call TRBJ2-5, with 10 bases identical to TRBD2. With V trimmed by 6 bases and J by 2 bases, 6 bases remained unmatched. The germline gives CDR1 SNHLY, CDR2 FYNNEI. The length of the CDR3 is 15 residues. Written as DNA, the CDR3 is TGTGCCAGCAGCCCCGGGACTAGCGTACAAGAGACCCAGTACTTC. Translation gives CASSPGTSVQETQYF.

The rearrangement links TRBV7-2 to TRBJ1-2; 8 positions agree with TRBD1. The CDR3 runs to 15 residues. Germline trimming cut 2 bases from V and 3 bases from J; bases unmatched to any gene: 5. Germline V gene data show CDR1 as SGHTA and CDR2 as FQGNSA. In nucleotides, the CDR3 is TGTGCCAGCAGCTTATCCGGACAGGGCGACTATGGCTACACCTTC. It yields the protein CASSLSGQGDYGYTF.

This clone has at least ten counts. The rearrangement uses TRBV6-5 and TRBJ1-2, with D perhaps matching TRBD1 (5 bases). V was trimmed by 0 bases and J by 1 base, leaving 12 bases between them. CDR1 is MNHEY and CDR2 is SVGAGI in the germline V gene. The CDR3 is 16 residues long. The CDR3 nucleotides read TGTGCCAGCAGTTACTCGCCCGGGGGGGTTAACTATGGCTACACCTTC. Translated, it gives CASSYSPGGVNYGYTF.

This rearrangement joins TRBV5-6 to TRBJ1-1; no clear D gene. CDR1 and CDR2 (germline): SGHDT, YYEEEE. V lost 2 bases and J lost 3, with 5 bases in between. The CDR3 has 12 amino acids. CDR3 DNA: TGTGCCAGCAGCTTCTCAGACACTGAAGCTTTCTTT. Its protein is CASSFSDTEAFF.

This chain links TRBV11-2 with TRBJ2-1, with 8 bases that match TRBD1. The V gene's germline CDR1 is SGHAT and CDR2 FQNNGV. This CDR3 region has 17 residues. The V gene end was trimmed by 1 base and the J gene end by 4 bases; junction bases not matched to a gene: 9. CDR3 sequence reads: CASSLVGQGAKYNEQFF. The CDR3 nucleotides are TGTGCCAGCAGCTTAGTTGGGCAGGGGGCTAAATACAATGAGCAGTTCTTC.

This CDR3 is CASVYKAARGDTQYF. In nucleotides, the CDR3 is TGTGCCAGCGTTTACAAGGCGGCCCGAGGAGATACGCAGTATTTT. The V gene is TRBV6-6, the J gene TRBJ2-3; D is uncertain. The CDR3 spans 15 residues. The V gene lost 8 bases and the J gene lost 5 bases, with 20 bases spanning the gap. Per the germline V gene, CDR1 is MNHNY and CDR2 is SVGAGI (reference sequence).

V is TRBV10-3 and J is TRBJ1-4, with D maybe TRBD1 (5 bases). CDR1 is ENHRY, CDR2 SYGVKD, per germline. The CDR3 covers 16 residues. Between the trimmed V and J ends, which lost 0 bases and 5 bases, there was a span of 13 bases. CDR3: CAISESTGTLNEKLFF. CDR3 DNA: TGTGCCATCAGTGAGTCCACTGGGACTCTGAATGAAAAACTGTTTTTT.

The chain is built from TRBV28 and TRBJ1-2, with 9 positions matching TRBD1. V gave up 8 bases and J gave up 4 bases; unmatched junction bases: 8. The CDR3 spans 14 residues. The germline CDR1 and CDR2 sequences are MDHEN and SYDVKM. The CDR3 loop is CASGPTGGVYGYTF. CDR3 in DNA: TGTGCCAGCGGACCGACAGGGGGAGTCTATGGCTACACCTTC.

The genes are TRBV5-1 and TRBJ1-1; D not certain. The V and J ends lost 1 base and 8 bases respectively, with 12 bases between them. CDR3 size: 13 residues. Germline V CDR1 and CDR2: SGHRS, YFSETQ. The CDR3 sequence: CASSLNLGREAFF. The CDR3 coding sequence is TGCGCCAGCAGCTTGAATTTGGGGAGAGAAGCTTTCTTT.

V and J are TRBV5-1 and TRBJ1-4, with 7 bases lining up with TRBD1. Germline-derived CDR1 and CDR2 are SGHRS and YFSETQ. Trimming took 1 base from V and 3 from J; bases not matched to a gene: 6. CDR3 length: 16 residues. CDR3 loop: CASSLRGRPANEKLFF. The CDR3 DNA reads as TGCGCCAGCAGCTTGAGGGGGCGCCCGGCTAATGAAAAACTGTTTTTT. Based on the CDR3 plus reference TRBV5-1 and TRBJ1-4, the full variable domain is KAGVTQTPRYLIKTRGQQVTLSCSPISGHRSVSWYQQTPGQGLQFLFEYFSETQRNKGNFPGRFSGRQFSNSRSEMNVSTLELGDSALYLCASSLRGRPANEKLFFGSGTQLSVL.

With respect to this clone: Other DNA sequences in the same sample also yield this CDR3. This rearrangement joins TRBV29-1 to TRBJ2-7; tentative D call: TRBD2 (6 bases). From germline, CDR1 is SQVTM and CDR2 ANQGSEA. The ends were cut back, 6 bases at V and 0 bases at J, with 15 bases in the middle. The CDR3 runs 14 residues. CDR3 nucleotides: TGCAGCGTCGAGGCTAGCGTGAGCTCCTACGAGCAGTACTTC. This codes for CSVEASVSSYEQYF.

The CDR3 nucleotides are TGTGCCAGCAGCCCGAGCGGACTTTTGAACACTGAAGCTTTCTTT. This sequence encodes CASSPSGLLNTEAFF. This chain joins TRBV7-8 and TRBJ1-1; D is ambiguous. The V gene lost 5 bases and the J gene lost 0 bases, with 13 bases spanning the gap. Per germline, CDR1 SGHVS and CDR2 FQNEAQ. The CDR3 totals 15 residues.

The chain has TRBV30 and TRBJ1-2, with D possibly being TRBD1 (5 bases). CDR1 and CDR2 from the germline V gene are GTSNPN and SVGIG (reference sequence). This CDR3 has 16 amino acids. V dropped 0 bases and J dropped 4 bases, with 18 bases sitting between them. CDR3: CAWSVTVFRGIYGYTF. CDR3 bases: TGTGCCTGGAGTGTCACCGTCTTCCGGGGGATCTATGGCTACACCTTC. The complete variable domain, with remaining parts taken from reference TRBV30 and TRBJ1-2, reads SQTIHQWPATLVQPVGSPLSLECTVEGTSNPNLYWYRQAAGRGLQLLFYSVGIGQISSEVPQNLSASRPQDRQFILSSKKLLLSDSGFYLCAWSVTVFRGIYGYTFGSGTRLTVV.

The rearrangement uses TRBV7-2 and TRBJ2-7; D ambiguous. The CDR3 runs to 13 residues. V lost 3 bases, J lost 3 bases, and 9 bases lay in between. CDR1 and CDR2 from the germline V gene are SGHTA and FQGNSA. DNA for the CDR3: TGTGCCAGCAGCTTGTTCCCAATCTACGAGCAGTACTTC. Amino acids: CASSLFPIYEQYF.

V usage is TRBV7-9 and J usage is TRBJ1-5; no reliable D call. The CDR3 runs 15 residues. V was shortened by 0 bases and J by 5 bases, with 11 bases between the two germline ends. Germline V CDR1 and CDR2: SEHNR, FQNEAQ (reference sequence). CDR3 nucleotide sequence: TGTGCCAGCAGCTTAGCCCGCGGGTATGATCAGCCCCAGCATTTT. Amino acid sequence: CASSLARGYDQPQHF.

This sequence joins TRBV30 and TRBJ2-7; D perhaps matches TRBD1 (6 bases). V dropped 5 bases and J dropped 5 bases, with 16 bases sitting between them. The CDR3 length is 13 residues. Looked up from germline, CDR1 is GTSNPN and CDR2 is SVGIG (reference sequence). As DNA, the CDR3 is TGTGCCTGGGCCGGGACACGGCGGAACGAGCAGTACTTC. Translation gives CAWAGTRRNEQYF.